This paragraph reports one TCR beta chain. The antigen remains unidentified. The repertoire was sequenced with immunoSEQ multiplex PCR; TCRdb's copy has only in-frame clones and lacks some. The table lists roughly 80,000 clones, about 91% of them singletons. The data were taken from a study of T cell responses to AZD1222 COVID-19 vaccine. Study-level background: Second doses that came at about 4 or about 12 weeks were put together.

Study-level points and caveats: The study found vaccine-associated CD4 TCRs spanning spike, dominant at 160-218 and 743-854. A mostly white British donor set with more females was recruited, and clonal diversity was possibly underestimated. The study sampled repertoires only after the peak T cell response.

The CDR3 has 12 residues. CDR1 and CDR2 (germline): WNHNN, SYGVQD (reference sequence). Between the trimmed V and J ends, which lost 5 bases and 6 bases, there was a span of 11 bases. The TCR was taken from an adult in good health. The chain couples TRBV10-1 to TRBJ2-7; D unclear. Source: peripheral blood, taken on day 0 of AZD1222 vaccination. For the CDR3, the DNA is TGCGCCAGCAGTTTGGGGTCTGGCGAGCAGTACTTC. This sequence encodes CASSLGSGEQYF.